One and the same sample provided the 4 T cell receptor beta chains below, sequenced in a study of T cell repertoires in cytomegalovirus infection. One entry per CDR3 protein, called by TCRdb with MiXCR from the reads. This repertoire shows about 890,000 distinct CDR3 sequences, around 30% found once; its top ten account for over 11%. These TCRs are of unknown antigen specificity. Sequencing used cultured CD8+ T cells from PBMCs, obtained from culture after CMV antigen stimulation. The receptors shown here come from a human donor in good health (CMV status not recorded). Some clones in this sample may be carry-over from other donors' samples.

This clonotype was seen a few times. The J gene is TRBJ1-5, the V gene TRBV27; the D is unclear. This CDR3 is 13 amino acids long. In germline, CDR1 is MNHEY, CDR2 SMNVEV (reference sequence). The ends were cut back, 6 bases at V and 5 bases at J, with 11 bases in the middle. The CDR3 loop is CASSPIYYQPQHF. The DNA of the CDR3 is TGTGCCAGCAGCCCTATCTATTATCAGCCCCAGCATTTT.

This clonotype was counted only a few times. This chain joins TRBV7-2 and TRBJ2-3; weak D call: TRBD2 (6 bases). The CDR3 totals 13 residues. V gave up 5 bases and J gave up 14 bases, with 20 bases separating them. Germline V gives CDR1 SGHTA, CDR2 FQGNSA. Written as DNA, the CDR3 is TGTGCCAGCAGCCCAACTACTAGCCCTTTGCCGTATTTT. It is translated as CASSPTTSPLPYF.

The table lists this clonotype with many counts. The rearrangement joins TRBV20-1 to TRBJ2-7; D possibly corresponds to TRBD1 (6 bases). The CDR3 spans 13 residues. The germline V and J ends were trimmed by 3 bases and 2 bases, with 11 bases remaining between them. In germline, CDR1 is DFQATT, CDR2 SNEGSKA (reference sequence). CDR3 region: CSARSTGPYEQYV. CDR3 bases: TGCAGTGCTAGGAGTACAGGGCCCTACGAGCAGTACGTC.

This clonotype has more than one count but fewer than ten. The V call is TRBV28, the J call TRBJ2-7, with TRBD1 identical over 7 bases. The V gene's germline CDR1 is MDHEN and CDR2 SYDVKM. The CDR3 has 15 residues. Germline trimming cut 3 bases from V and 4 bases from J; bases unmatched to any gene: 9. The CDR3 is CASSFVGTARYEQYF. CDR3 nucleotides: TGTGCCAGCAGTTTCGTAGGGACAGCAAGATACGAGCAGTACTTC.